The 2 T cell receptor beta chains below were found in one sample sequenced in a study of tumor and adjacent non-tumor tissue in lung cancer. No cell sorting was done before RNA was extracted from the tissue. A modified ARM-PCR protocol with three rounds of nested PCR amplified TCRbeta. TCRdb re-analysed the multiplex PCR reads in MiXCR, keeping a single row per CDR3 protein. The sample includes more than 95,000 distinct CDR3 sequences, 66% of them seen just once. Sequenced sample: lung tumor tissue. The source of these receptors is a young man with non-small cell lung cancer.

The chain carries TRBV7-9 and TRBJ1-1; weak D call: TRBD1 (5 bases). The ends were cut back, 0 bases at V and 1 base at J, with 9 bases in the middle. The CDR3 consists of 15 residues. Germline CDR1 and CDR2: SEHNR and FQNEAQ (reference sequence). CDR3 protein: CASSLAGLRNTEAFF. CDR3 nucleotides: TGTGCCAGCAGCTTAGCGGGACTCAGGAACACTGAAGCTTTCTTT.

Comment on this clonotype: Sequence at one end of the junction differs from germline and may be a read error. V usage is TRBV4-3 and J usage is TRBJ2-3; D is unclear. This CDR3 has 19 amino acids. Germline lookup yields CDR1 LGHNA and CDR2 YSLEER. The chain's CDR3 is CASNQESAWRSMGTETQYF. The CDR3 DNA reads as TGCGCCAGCAACCAAGAATCTGCATGGAGATCTATGGGCACAGAAACGCAGTATTTT.